The rows below give T cell receptor beta chains drawn from one sample of a study of blood T cells in healthy people across ages. MiXCR, run by TCRdb on the 5' RACE reads, gives a single entry per CDR3 protein. The sample includes some 1.8 million distinct CDR3 sequences, about two fifths seen only once; the top ten take 23%. The source material was blood. The receptor source for this set is a human donor in good health. Both conserved end residues are part of each CDR3. The D gene is left open where the match is weak. Clone sizes are given selectively: once, few, many, or a class where the clone is expanded.

V,J,size,D,DNA,CDR3
TRBV12-3/TRBV12-4,TRBJ2-7,few,TRBD1,TGTGCCAGCAGTTTGTCAGGGGGTGTATCCTACGAGCAGTACTTC,CASSLSGGVSYEQYF
TRBV6-4,TRBJ2-1,.,.,TGTGCCAGCAGTGAAGATTTAAGCTCCTACAATGAGCAGTTCTTC,CASSEDLSSYNEQFF
TRBV7-2,TRBJ2-2,.,TRBD2,TGTGCCAGCTTCGGGGGGACTAGCGGGGACGCCGGGGAGCTGTTTTTT,CASFGGTSGDAGELFF
TRBV6-5,TRBJ2-1,.,.,TGTGCCAGCAGTAAGGACGTACCCAGGGCCGGTGAGCAGTTCTTC,CASSKDVPRAGEQFF
TRBV9,TRBJ2-7,.,.,TGTGCCAGCAGCGTAGGTGGTCCATACTACGAGCAGTACTTC,CASSVGGPYYEQYF
TRBV12-3/TRBV12-4,TRBJ2-3,.,.,TGTGCCAGCAGCCCGTGGCGAGTGCGGACAGATACGCAGTATTTT,CASSPWRVRTDTQYF
TRBV7-9,TRBJ2-5,.,TRBD1,TGTGCCTGCAACCGTTTGACAGGGGATGAGACCCAGTACTTC,CACNRLTGDETQYF
TRBV4-2,TRBJ2-1,.,TRBD2,TGTGCCAGCAGCCAAGGGCAGGGACTAGAGTTCTACAATGAGCAGTTCTTC,CASSQGQGLEFYNEQFF
TRBV6-1,TRBJ2-3,.,.,TGTGCCAGCAGTGAAAACAGCGCGGGTCTGACAGATACGCAGTATTTT,CASSENSAGLTDTQYF
TRBV20-1,TRBJ1-1,.,.,TGCAGTGCTAGATGGGCGAACACTGAAGCTTTCTTT,CSARWANTEAFF
TRBV20-1,TRBJ2-5,.,.,TGCAGTGCTAGAGGGGGAAGGGGGACCCAGTACTTC,CSARGGRGTQYF
TRBV12-3/TRBV12-4,TRBJ1-2,few,.,TGTGCCAGCAGTTCGCCGGGTCTTGGGGCCGGCTACACCTTC,CASSSPGLGAGYTF
TRBV7-2,TRBJ1-5,few,TRBD1,TGTGCCAGCAGCTCTCGACAGGGGGCTCAGCCCCAGCATTTT,CASSSRQGAQPQHF
TRBV5-6,TRBJ2-1,.,.,TGTGCCAGCAGGGCTGTAAGGGGGGGCAATGAGCAGTTCTTC,CASRAVRGGNEQFF
TRBV14,TRBJ1-4,many,.,TGTGCCAGCAGCGGGAGGCCGCGGGAGAAACTGTTTTTT,CASSGRPREKLFF
TRBV7-2,TRBJ1-6,many,.,TGTGCCAGCAGTTTACAGGTCAATTCACCCCTCCACTTT,CASSLQVNSPLHF
TRBV6-6,TRBJ2-4,few,.,TGTGCCAGTGAGGGTCGGGACCTAGCCAAAAACATTCAGTACTTC,CASEGRDLAKNIQYF
TRBV20-1,TRBJ2-5,few,.,TGCAGTGCTAGTGGGGTCGGGGAATGGGAGACCCAGTACTTC,CSASGVGEWETQYF
TRBV11-1,TRBJ2-1,.,.,TGTGCCAGCAGCTTAGCCTTCCTCTTGGAACAAGGAAATGAGCAGTTCTTC,CASSLAFLLEQGNEQFF
TRBV4-3,TRBJ1-4,.,TRBD1,TGCGCCAGCAGCTCCAGACAGGGAAGAAGTGAAAAACTGTTTTTT,CASSSRQGRSEKLFF
TRBV12-3/TRBV12-4,TRBJ2-5,few,.,TGTGCCAGCAGTTCGGAAACAGAAACCCAAGAGACCCAGTACTTC,CASSSETETQETQYF
TRBV6-6,TRBJ2-1,few,.,TGTGCCAGCAGTTACTCCCGGACGGTGTCCGGTGAGCAGTTCTTC,CASSYSRTVSGEQFF
TRBV2,TRBJ2-3,few,.,TGTGCCAGCAGTGCTGGGCTAGTCGGGGTAGATACGCAGTATTTT,CASSAGLVGVDTQYF
TRBV27,TRBJ1-2,few,.,TGTGCCAGCAGTTCGGTGACAGCATTAAACTATGGCTACACCTTC,CASSSVTALNYGYTF
TRBV6-2/TRBV6-3,TRBJ2-7,.,.,TGTGCCAGCAGTTGGTCAGTTGCCTACGAGCAGTACTTC,CASSWSVAYEQYF
TRBV7-9,TRBJ2-7,.,.,TGTGCCAGCAGCTTAGAGGGCAGACCCTACGAGCAGTACTTC,CASSLEGRPYEQYF